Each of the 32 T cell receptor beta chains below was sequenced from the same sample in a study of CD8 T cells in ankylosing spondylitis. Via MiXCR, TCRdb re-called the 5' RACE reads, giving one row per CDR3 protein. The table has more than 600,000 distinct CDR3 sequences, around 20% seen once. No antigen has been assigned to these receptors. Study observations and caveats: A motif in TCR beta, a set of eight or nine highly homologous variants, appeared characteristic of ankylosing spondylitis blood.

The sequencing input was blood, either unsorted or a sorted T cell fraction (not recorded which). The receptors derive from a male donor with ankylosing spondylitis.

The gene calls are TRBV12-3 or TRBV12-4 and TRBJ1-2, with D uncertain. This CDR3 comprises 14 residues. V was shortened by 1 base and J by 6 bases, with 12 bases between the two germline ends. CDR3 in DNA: TGTGCCAGCAGTTTAGTGGGGAATGGGGATGGCTACACCTTC. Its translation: CASSLVGNGDGYTF.

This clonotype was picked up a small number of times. The CDR3 nucleotides are TGTGCCAGCACCGGACAGTTAGTCTATGGCTACACCTTC. It is translated as CASTGQLVYGYTF. J is TRBJ1-2 and V is TRBV6-1; weak D call: TRBD1 (6 bases). The germline V gene has CDR1 MNHNS and CDR2 SASEGT. Between the trimmed V and J ends, which lost 7 bases and 4 bases, there was a span of 13 bases. The CDR3 is 13 amino acids.

The CDR3 region is CASSEDRGTYYEQYF. The CDR3, as DNA: TGTGCCAGCAGTGAAGATCGCGGGACATACTACGAGCAGTACTTC. V gene TRBV6-1 combines with J gene TRBJ2-7; either TRBD1 or TRBD2 may fit D (6 bases each). The CDR3 runs 15 residues. Trimming took 1 base from V and 3 from J, leaving 13 bases between them. Germline CDR1 is MNHNS and CDR2 is SASEGT.

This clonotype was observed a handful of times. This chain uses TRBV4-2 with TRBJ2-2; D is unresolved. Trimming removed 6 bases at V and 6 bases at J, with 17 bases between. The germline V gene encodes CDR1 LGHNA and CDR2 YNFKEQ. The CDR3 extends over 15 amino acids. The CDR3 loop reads CASRHPGSSPGELFF. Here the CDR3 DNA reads TGTGCCAGCAGACACCCCGGGTCCAGCCCCGGGGAGCTGTTTTTT.

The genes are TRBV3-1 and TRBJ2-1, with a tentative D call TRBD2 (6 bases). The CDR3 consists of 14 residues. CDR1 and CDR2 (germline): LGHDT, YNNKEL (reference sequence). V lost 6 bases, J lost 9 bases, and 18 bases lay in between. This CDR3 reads CASRGTSGSIEQFF. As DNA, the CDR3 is TGTGCCAGCAGAGGGACTTCAGGGTCCATTGAGCAGTTCTTC.

As DNA, the CDR3 is TGTGCCATCAGTGAGTCGGGGCTAGCGGGACAAGAGACCCAGTACTTC. It encodes CAISESGLAGQETQYF. The rearrangement links TRBV10-3 to TRBJ2-5; 9 nucleotides match TRBD2. V dropped 0 bases and J dropped 2; count of bases not matched to a gene: 4. Germline assignment: CDR1 ENHRY and CDR2 SYGVKD. The CDR3 is 16 amino acids.

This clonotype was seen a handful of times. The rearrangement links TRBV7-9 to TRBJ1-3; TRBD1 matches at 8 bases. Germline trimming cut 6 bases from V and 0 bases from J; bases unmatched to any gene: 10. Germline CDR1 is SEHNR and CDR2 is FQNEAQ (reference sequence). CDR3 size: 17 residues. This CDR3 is CASSIGQGRYSGNTIYF. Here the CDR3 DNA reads TGTGCCAGCAGTATTGGACAGGGAAGGTACTCTGGAAACACCATATATTTT.

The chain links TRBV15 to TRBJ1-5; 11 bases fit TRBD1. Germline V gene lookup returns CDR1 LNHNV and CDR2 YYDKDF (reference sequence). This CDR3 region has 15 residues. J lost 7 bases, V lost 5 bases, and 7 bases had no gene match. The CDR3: CATSERDRGYQPQHF. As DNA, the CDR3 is TGTGCCACCAGCGAACGGGACAGGGGGTACCAGCCCCAGCATTTT.

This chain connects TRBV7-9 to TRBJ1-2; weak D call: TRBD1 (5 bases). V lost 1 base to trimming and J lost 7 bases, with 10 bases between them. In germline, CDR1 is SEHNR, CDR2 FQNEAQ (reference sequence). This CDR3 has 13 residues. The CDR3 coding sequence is TGTGCCAGCAGCTTAGGGACACGGGTTGGCTACACCTTC. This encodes CASSLGTRVGYTF.

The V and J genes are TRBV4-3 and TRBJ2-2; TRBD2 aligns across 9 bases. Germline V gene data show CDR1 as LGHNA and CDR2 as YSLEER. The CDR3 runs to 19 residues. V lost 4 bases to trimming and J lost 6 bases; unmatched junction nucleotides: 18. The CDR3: CASSREKIAGVKVPGELFF. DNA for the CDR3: TGCGCCAGCAGCCGCGAGAAAATAGCGGGAGTTAAAGTTCCCGGGGAGCTGTTTTTT.

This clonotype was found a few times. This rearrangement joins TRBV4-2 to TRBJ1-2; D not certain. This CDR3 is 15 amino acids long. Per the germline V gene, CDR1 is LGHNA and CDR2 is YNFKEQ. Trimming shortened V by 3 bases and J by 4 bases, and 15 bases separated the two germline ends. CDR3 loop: CASSQAEVDGYGYTF. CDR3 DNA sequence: TGTGCCAGCAGCCAGGCCGAGGTTGACGGCTATGGCTACACCTTC.

The CDR3 region is CASRRTSESTDTQYF. The CDR3 DNA follows: TGCGCCAGCCGGAGGACTAGCGAGAGCACAGATACGCAGTATTTT. V gene TRBV5-1 combines with J gene TRBJ2-3, with 9 bases lining up with TRBD2. V was clipped by 7 bases and J by 0 bases; unmatched bases: 6. Per the germline V gene, CDR1 is SGHRS and CDR2 is YFSETQ. This CDR3 spans 15 amino acids. The variable domain in full, with the rest retrieved from reference TRBV5-1 and TRBJ2-3, is KAGVTQTPRYLIKTRGQQVTLSCSPISGHRSVSWYQQTPGQGLQFLFEYFSETQRNKGNFPGRFSGRQFSNSRSEMNVSTLELGDSALYLCASRRTSESTDTQYFGPGTRLTVL.

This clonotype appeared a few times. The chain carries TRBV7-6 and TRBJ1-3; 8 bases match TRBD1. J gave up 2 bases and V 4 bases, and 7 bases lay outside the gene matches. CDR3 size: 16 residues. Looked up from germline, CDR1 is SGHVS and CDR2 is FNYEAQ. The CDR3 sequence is CASSSGQGWTGNTIYF. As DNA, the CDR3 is TGTGCCAGCAGCTCAGGACAGGGATGGACTGGAAACACCATATATTTT.

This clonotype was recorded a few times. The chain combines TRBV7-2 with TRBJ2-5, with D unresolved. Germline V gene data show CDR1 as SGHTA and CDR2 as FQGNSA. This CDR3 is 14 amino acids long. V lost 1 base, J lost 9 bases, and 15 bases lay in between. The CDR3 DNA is TGTGCCAGCAGCTTAGAGGCCCAGCCGGTGTCCCAGTACTTC. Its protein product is CASSLEAQPVSQYF.

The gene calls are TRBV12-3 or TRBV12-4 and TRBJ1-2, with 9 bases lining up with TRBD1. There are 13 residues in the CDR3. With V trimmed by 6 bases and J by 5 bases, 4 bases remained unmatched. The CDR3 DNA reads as TGTGCCAGCAGCCGGGACAGGGAGTATGGCTACACCTTC. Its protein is CASSRDREYGYTF.

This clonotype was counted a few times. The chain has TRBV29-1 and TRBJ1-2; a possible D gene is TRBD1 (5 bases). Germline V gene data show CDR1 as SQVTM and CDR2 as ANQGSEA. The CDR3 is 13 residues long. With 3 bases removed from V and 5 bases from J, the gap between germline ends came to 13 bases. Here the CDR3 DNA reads TGCAGCGTTGATGTCGGGGCGAGGTATGGCTACACCTTC. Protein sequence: CSVDVGARYGYTF.

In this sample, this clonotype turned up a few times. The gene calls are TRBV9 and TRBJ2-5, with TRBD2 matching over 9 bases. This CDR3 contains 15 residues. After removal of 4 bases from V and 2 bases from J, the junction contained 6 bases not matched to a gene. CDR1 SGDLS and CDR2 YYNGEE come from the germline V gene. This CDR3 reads CASSIQRGDQETQYF. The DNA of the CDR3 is TGTGCCAGCAGCATTCAGCGGGGGGATCAAGAGACCCAGTACTTC. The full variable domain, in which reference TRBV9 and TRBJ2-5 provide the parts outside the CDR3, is DSGVTQTPKHLITATGQRVTLRCSPRSGDLSVYWYQQSLDQGLQFLIQYYNGEERAKGNILERFSAQQFPDLHSELNLSSLELGDSALYFCASSIQRGDQETQYFGPGTRLLVL.

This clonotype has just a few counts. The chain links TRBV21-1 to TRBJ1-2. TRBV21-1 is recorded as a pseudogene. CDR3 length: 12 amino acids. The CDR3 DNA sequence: TGTGCCAGCCGAGGGAGGGACTATGGCTACACCTTC. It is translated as CASRGRDYGYTF.

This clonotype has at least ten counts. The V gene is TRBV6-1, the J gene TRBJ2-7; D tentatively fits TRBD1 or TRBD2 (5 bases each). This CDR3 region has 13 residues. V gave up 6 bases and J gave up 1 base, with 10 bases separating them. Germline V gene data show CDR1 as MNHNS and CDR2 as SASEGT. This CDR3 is CASSRGRSYEQYF. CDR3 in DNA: TGTGCCAGCAGCCGGGGACGGTCCTACGAGCAGTACTTC.

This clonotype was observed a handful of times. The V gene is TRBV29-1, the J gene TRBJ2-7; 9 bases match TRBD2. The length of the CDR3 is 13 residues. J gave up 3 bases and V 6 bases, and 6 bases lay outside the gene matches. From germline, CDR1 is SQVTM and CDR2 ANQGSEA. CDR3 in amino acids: CSVGLAGRYEQYF. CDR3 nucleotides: TGCAGCGTGGGGCTAGCGGGGCGCTACGAGCAGTACTTC.

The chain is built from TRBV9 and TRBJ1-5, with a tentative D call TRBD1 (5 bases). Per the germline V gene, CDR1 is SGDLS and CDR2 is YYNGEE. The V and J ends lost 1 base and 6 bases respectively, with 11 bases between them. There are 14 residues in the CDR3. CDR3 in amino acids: CASSVRGVGQPQHF. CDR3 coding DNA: TGTGCCAGCAGCGTAAGAGGGGTCGGTCAGCCCCAGCATTTT.

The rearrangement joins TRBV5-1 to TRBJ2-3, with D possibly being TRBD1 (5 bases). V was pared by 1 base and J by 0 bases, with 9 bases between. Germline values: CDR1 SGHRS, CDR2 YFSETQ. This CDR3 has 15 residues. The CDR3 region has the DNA TGCGCCAGCAGCTTGACGACAGAAAGCACAGATACGCAGTATTTT. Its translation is CASSLTTESTDTQYF.

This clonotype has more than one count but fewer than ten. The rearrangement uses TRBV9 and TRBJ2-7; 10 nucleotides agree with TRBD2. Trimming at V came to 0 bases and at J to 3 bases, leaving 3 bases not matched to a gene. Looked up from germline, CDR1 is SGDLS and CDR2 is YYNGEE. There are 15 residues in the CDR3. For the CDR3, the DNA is TGTGCCAGCAGCGTAGGGAGGACTAGCGGCTACGAGCAGTACTTC. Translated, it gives CASSVGRTSGYEQYF.

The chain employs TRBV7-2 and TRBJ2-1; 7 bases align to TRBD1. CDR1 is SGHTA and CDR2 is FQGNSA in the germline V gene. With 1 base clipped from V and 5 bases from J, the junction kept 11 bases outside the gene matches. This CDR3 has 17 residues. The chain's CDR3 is CASSLGLQGRGNNEQFF. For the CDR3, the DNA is TGTGCCAGCAGCTTAGGCCTACAGGGGAGAGGTAACAATGAGCAGTTCTTC.

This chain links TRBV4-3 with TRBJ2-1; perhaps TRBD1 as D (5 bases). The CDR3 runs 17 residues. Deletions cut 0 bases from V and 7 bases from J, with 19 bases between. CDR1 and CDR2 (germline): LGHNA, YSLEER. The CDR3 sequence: CASSQDRAGSSGNEQFF. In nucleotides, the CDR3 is TGCGCCAGCAGCCAAGATCGGGCAGGGTCTTCAGGTAATGAGCAGTTCTTC.

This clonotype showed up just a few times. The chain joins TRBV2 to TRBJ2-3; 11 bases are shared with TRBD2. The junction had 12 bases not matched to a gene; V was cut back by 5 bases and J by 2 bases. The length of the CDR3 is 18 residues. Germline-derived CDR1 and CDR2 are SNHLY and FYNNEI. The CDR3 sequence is CASSLWRLAGGTTDTQYF. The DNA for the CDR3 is TGTGCCAGCAGTCTTTGGCGCCTAGCGGGAGGCACCACAGATACGCAGTATTTT.

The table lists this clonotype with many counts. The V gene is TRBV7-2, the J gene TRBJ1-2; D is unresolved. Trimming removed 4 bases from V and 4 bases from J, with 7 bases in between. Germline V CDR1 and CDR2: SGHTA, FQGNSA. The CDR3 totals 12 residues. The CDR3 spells CASSSGGYGYTF. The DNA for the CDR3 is TGTGCCAGCAGCTCTGGTGGCTATGGCTACACCTTC.

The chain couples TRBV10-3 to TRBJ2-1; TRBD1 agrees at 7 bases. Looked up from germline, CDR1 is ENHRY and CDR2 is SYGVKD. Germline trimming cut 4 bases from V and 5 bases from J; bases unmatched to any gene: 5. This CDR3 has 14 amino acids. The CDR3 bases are TGTGCCATCAGTGGAGGACAGGAGAACAATGAGCAGTTCTTC. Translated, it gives CAISGGQENNEQFF.

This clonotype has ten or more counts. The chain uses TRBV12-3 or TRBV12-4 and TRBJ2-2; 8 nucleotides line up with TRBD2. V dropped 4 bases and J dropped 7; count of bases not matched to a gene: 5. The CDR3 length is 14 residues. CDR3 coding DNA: TGTGCCAGCAGTTGGGGACTAGACGGCGGGGAGCTGTTTTTT. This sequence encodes CASSWGLDGGELFF.

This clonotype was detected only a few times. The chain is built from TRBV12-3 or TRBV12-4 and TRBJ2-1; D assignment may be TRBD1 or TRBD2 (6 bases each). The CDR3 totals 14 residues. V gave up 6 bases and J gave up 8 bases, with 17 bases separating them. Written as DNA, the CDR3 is TGTGCCAGCAGCGGGGGCGATAGGTCCGATGAGCAGTTCTTC. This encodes CASSGGDRSDEQFF.

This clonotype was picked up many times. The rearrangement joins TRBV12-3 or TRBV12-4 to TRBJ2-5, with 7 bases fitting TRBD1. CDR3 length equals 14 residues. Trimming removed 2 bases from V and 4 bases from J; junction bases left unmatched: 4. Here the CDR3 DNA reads TGTGCCAGCAGTTTACGGACAGGAGGAGAGACCCAGTACTTC. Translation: CASSLRTGGETQYF.

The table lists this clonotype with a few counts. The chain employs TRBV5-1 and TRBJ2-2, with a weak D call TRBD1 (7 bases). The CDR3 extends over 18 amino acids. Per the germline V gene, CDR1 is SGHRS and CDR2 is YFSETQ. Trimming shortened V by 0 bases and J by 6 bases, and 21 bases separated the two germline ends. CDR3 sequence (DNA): TGCGCCAGCAGCTTGGACGTCCAGGGGGGCGAGTGGGCCGGGGAGCTGTTTTTT. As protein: CASSLDVQGGEWAGELFF.